This T cell receptor (beta chain) was identified during a study of T cell responses to AZD1222 COVID-19 vaccine. The method was immunoSEQ multiplex PCR; TCRdb's version includes in-frame clones alone and lacks a portion of them. The sample has approximately 150,000 clones; about 90% are singletons. The CDR3 extends over 15 amino acids. Per the germline V gene, CDR1 is MNHEY and CDR2 is SMNVEV (reference sequence). V was cut by 2 bases and J by 11 bases, with 18 bases left in between. The source was peripheral blood, collected 28 days after the second AZD1222 dose. The sequence was collected from an adult who received the AZD1222 COVID-19 vaccine. The chain uses TRBV27 and TRBJ1-4; the D gene is possibly TRBD1 (5 bases). CDR3 nucleotide sequence: TGTGCCAGCAGTTTACTAGGGGCTGCGTTCAAGAAACTGTTTTTT. Protein product: CASSLLGAAFKKLFF.